Shown below are 3 T cell receptor beta chains from a single sample sequenced in a study of T cells in Graves' hyperthyroidism and ophthalmopathy. TCR beta CDR3 sequences were amplified from RNA transcripts. Researchers ran a first-round RT-PCR on the TCR CDR3 using the HTBI primer set. TCRdb re-called the multiplex PCR reads through MiXCR, storing one row per CDR3 protein. The repertoire has approximately 710,000 distinct CDR3 sequences, around a sixth of them found once; the top ten carry about a sixth. The sequenced sample consisted of blood. These receptors originate from a man aged 45-65 years with Graves' hyperthyroidism.

The sample holds many counts of this clonotype. The chain employs TRBV5-4 and TRBJ2-5; 9 bases line up with TRBD1. The CDR3 spans 15 residues. The ends lost 4 bases at V and 5 bases at J; junction bases unmatched: 9. Germline CDR1 is SGHNT and CDR2 is YYREEE (reference sequence). DNA of the CDR3: TGTGCCAGCAGCACAGGGGACAGGGTGGGGGAGACCCAGTACTTC. Encoded protein: CASSTGDRVGETQYF.

This clonotype was seen a handful of times. The chain is built from TRBV7-9 and TRBJ1-1; D remains unclear. There are 10 residues in the CDR3. Germline V gene sequence: CDR1 SEHNR, CDR2 FQNEAQ (reference sequence). Trimming removed 8 bases from V and 3 bases from J, with 4 bases in between. This CDR3 is CASDYTEAFF. In nucleotides, the CDR3 is TGTGCCAGCGATTACACTGAAGCTTTCTTT.

There are many counts of this clonotype. V usage is TRBV27 and J usage is TRBJ1-3; unclear D gene. V was cut by 4 bases and J by 4 bases, with 5 bases left in between. The V gene's germline CDR1 is MNHEY and CDR2 SMNVEV (reference sequence). The CDR3 sequence is 12 residues long. The CDR3 DNA reads as TGTGCCAGCAGTTCGGGGGGAAACACCATATATTTT. It specifies CASSSGGNTIYF.